The 19 T cell receptor beta chains in this list originate from one sample, sequenced in a study of blood T cell repertoires in COVID-19. The protocol was immunoSEQ multiplex PCR, while the TCRdb copy is restricted to in-frame clones and leaves out a portion. The top ten hold approximately 3% of the sample, which has roughly 64,000 clones, about nine tenths seen once. The sequenced sample was peripheral blood. The receptors here all came from a man in his fifties or sixties with active COVID-19.

The J gene is TRBJ1-5, the V gene TRBV28; TRBD1 might be the D (6 bases). The ends were cut back, 3 bases at V and 9 bases at J, with 18 bases in the middle. CDR1 and CDR2 from the germline V gene are MDHEN and SYDVKM. The CDR3 totals 15 residues. CDR3 region: CASSFQGGGMGPQHF. CDR3 nucleotide sequence: TGTGCCAGCAGTTTCCAGGGAGGGGGGATGGGGCCCCAGCATTTT.

V and J are TRBV7-8 and TRBJ1-5, with D possibly matching TRBD1 (5 bases). From germline, CDR1 is SGHVS and CDR2 FQNEAQ. V lost 1 base, J lost 0 bases, and 10 bases lay in between. This CDR3 is 16 amino acids long. CDR3 sequence (DNA): TGTGCCAGCAGCTTAGAGACAGAGTATAGCAATCAGCCCCAGCATTTT. Protein sequence: CASSLETEYSNQPQHF.

V and J are TRBV10-2 and TRBJ1-5, with D possibly TRBD1 on 6 matching bases. The length of the CDR3 is 17 residues. Germline loops: CDR1 WSHSY, CDR2 SAAADI. V was pared by 2 bases and J by 2 bases, with 16 bases between. CDR3 DNA sequence: TGCGCCAGCAGTGAGCTCCGTTGGGGGCGAGGCAATCAGCCCCAGCATTTT. Its translation is CASSELRWGRGNQPQHF.

This chain links TRBV18 with TRBJ1-3, with a possible D match to TRBD1 (6 bases). Per germline, CDR1 KGHSH and CDR2 LQKENI. Between the trimmed V and J ends, which lost 3 bases and 0 bases, there was a span of 9 bases. The CDR3 runs to 15 residues. The CDR3 nucleotides are TGTGCCAGCTCACCGGGAGGGGGCTCTGGAAACACCATATATTTT. This codes for CASSPGGGSGNTIYF.

The rearrangement links TRBV5-5 to TRBJ2-1, with D maybe TRBD1 (6 bases). This CDR3 comprises 14 residues. V lost 3 bases and J lost 5, with 12 bases in between. From germline, CDR1 is SGHKS and CDR2 YYEKEE (reference sequence). CDR3 in DNA: TGTGCCAGCAGCTCCCGACAGGCAAACAATGAGCAGTTCTTC. Its protein is CASSSRQANNEQFF.

This chain joins TRBV14 and TRBJ1-1, with TRBD1 matching over 7 bases. The length of the CDR3 is 14 residues. Losses at the gene ends were 0 bases for V and 3 bases for J; bases not matched to a gene: 1. Germline V gene sequence: CDR1 SGHDN, CDR2 FVKESK. CDR3 sequence (DNA): TGTGCCAGCAGCCAAGATCAGGGGGACACTGAAGCTTTCTTT. This codes for CASSQDQGDTEAFF.

The chain combines TRBV5-1 with TRBJ2-7, with D possibly being TRBD1 (6 bases). CDR1 is SGHRS, CDR2 YFSETQ, per germline. V was cut by 4 bases and J by 3 bases, with 20 bases left in between. This CDR3 comprises 16 residues. This CDR3 reads CASSALGAVDLYEQYF. The CDR3 region has the DNA TGCGCCAGCAGCGCCTTGGGGGCAGTGGACCTCTACGAGCAGTACTTC. The full variable domain, its missing parts supplied by reference TRBV5-1 and TRBJ2-7, is KAGVTQTPRYLIKTRGQQVTLSCSPISGHRSVSWYQQTPGQGLQFLFEYFSETQRNKGNFPGRFSGRQFSNSRSEMNVSTLELGDSALYLCASSALGAVDLYEQYFGPGTRLTVT.

The chain is built from TRBV4-1 and TRBJ2-2; TRBD2 agrees at 8 bases. The ends lost 8 bases at V and 5 bases at J; junction bases unmatched: 16. Germline V lookup: CDR1 MGHRA, CDR2 YSYEKL. CDR3 length equals 17 residues. The CDR3 DNA follows: TGCGCCAGCTCCCCAAACGGAGCGGGAGCAGAAACCGGGGAGCTGTTTTTT. As protein: CASSPNGAGAETGELFF.

V gene TRBV19 combines with J gene TRBJ1-1; 10 nucleotides agree with TRBD1. The junction had 4 bases not matched to a gene; V was cut back by 5 bases and J by 7 bases. Germline V gene data show CDR1 as LNHDA and CDR2 as SQIVND (reference sequence). The CDR3 length is 13 residues. CDR3 protein: CASSRDRGLEAFF. CDR3 nucleotides: TGTGCCAGTAGTCGGGACAGGGGACTTGAAGCTTTCTTT.

V usage is TRBV5-1 and J usage is TRBJ1-1; tentatively, D is TRBD1 (5 bases). This CDR3 has 13 residues. From germline, CDR1 is SGHRS and CDR2 YFSETQ. V was cut by 0 bases and J by 11 bases, with 14 bases left in between. The CDR3 loop is CASSLVGDAGAFF. In DNA, the CDR3 is TGCGCCAGCAGCTTGGTGGGGGATGCGGGGGCTTTCTTT.

The genes are TRBV6-2 or TRBV6-3 and TRBJ1-1; weak D call: TRBD1 (6 bases). Germline CDR1 MNHEY, CDR2 SVGEGT. CDR3 length: 12 residues. Trimming took off 5 bases at V and 6 bases at J, with 10 bases between the two ends. The CDR3 loop is CASSTGQPEAFF. The DNA of the CDR3 is TGTGCCAGCAGTACAGGACAGCCTGAAGCTTTCTTT.

Points on this clone: Sequence at one end of the junction differs from germline and may be a read error. The J gene is TRBJ2-1, the V gene TRBV20-1; TRBD2 is a possible D gene (6 bases). Germline assignment: CDR1 DFQATT and CDR2 SNEGSKA (reference sequence). The length of the CDR3 is 11 residues. CDR3 amino acids: CAGGSYNEQFF. The CDR3 DNA is TGTGCCGGGGGTTCCTACAATGAGCAGTTCTTC.

This clone is a singleton in its sample. This chain uses TRBV18 with TRBJ1-1; maybe TRBD1 (6 bases). The V gene's germline CDR1 is KGHSH and CDR2 LQKENI. The V gene lost 1 base and the J gene lost 5 bases, with 23 bases spanning the gap. The CDR3 totals 18 residues. The CDR3 DNA follows: TGTGCCAGCTCACCACTCGAAATACAGGGAAGGGGGACGACTGAAGCTTTCTTT. Its translation: CASSPLEIQGRGTTEAFF.

V is TRBV6-5 and J is TRBJ1-2; 7 positions agree with TRBD1. This CDR3 comprises 15 residues. Germline V gene lookup returns CDR1 MNHEY and CDR2 SVGAGI. Trimming cost V 6 bases and J 5 bases; bases outside gene matches: 12. CDR3 amino acids: CASSLDTGEGYGYTF. CDR3 bases: TGTGCCAGCAGCCTCGACACAGGGGAAGGATATGGCTACACCTTC.

The chain couples TRBV29-1 to TRBJ2-2, with 7 positions matching TRBD1. The germline V gene encodes CDR1 SQVTM and CDR2 ANQGSEA. The J segment lost 3 bases and the V segment lost 7 bases, leaving 14 bases of the junction unmatched. The CDR3 covers 16 residues. The CDR3 DNA reads TGCAGCGCTCGAGGACAGGCGGGCGAGGACACCGGGGAGCTGTTTTTT. It yields the protein CSARGQAGEDTGELFF.

This clone was counted a few times. CDR3 residues: CSVGGGGQGLGNTIYF. The CDR3, as DNA: TGCAGCGTTGGCGGAGGGGGACAGGGCCTCGGAAACACCATATATTTT. The V gene is TRBV29-1, the J gene TRBJ1-3, with 9 bases fitting TRBD1. This CDR3 is built from 16 residues. With V trimmed by 4 bases and J by 4 bases, 11 bases remained unmatched. CDR1 and CDR2 from the germline V gene are SQVTM and ANQGSEA.

The chain employs TRBV18 and TRBJ1-6; D is ambiguous. Germline CDR1 reads KGHSH; CDR2 reads LQKENI. The germline V and J ends were trimmed by 5 bases and 5 bases, with 7 bases remaining between them. The CDR3 loop spans 13 amino acids. The CDR3 sequence is CASSLSDNSPLHF. CDR3 nucleotide sequence: TGTGCCAGCTCATTGTCGGATAATTCACCCCTCCACTTT.

The chain uses TRBV28 and TRBJ2-2; D is ambiguous. V was cut by 0 bases and J by 6 bases, with 5 bases left in between. CDR1 MDHEN and CDR2 SYDVKM come from the germline V gene. This CDR3 has 13 amino acids. For the CDR3, the DNA is TGTGCCAGCAGTTTATGGCGGTCCGGGGAGCTGTTTTTT. Translating gives CASSLWRSGELFF.

The rearrangement joins TRBV7-9 to TRBJ2-2, with D perhaps matching TRBD2 (5 bases). Germline assignment: CDR1 SEHNR and CDR2 FQNEAQ (reference sequence). Trimming cost V 4 bases and J 15 bases, with 15 bases left between them. The CDR3 consists of 12 residues. The CDR3 region is CASSSWLEVMFF. In nucleotides, the CDR3 is TGTGCCAGCAGCTCATGGTTGGAGGTGATGTTTTTT.